This T cell receptor (beta chain) is from a study of tissue T cells after allogeneic stem cell transplantation. Study-level results: Some tissue clones might be persisting host cells; their alloreactivity or antigen specificity was not determined. TCR repertoires tracked anatomic similarity, regardless of disease or transplant status.

Produced via immunoSEQ multiplex PCR; TCRdb's table is partial and in-frame only. This sample yields about 17,000 clones, of which roughly 70% are seen a single time; roughly 0.91% belongs to the top ten. V lost 0 bases and J 0 bases, leaving 3 bases between the germline ends. Germline CDR1 is FNHDT and CDR2 is SITEND (reference sequence). The CDR3 length is 14 residues. As for this clone: Its specificity is not known. Gene names and germline match the mouse. The sequenced fragment ends 1 residue before the CDR3 boundary, so the rest is inferred from the germline J gene.

The V call is TRBV19, the J call TRBJ1-4; D not resolved. Sequencing was performed on spleen. This sequence was found in a female BALB/c mouse in good health. Mice of this strain are of MHC haplotype H2-d. Partial CDR3 DNA: TGTGCCAGCAGTATAGTCATTTCCAACGAAAGATTATTT. Protein sequence: CASSIVISNERLF. The whole CDR3 reads CASSIVISNERLFF.